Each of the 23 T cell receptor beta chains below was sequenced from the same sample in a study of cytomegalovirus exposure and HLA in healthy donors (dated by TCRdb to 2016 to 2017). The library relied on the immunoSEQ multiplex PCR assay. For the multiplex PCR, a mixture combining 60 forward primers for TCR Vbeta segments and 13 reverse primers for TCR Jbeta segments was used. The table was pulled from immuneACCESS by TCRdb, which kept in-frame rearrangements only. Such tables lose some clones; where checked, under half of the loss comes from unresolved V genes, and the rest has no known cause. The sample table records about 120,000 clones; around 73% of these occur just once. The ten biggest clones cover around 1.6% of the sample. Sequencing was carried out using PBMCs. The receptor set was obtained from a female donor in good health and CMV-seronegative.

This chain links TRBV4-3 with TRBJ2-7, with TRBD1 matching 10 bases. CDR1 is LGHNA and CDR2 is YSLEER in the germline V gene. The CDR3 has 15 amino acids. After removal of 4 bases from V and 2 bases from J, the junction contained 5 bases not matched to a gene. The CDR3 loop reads CASSREDRGAYEQYF. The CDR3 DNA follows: TGCGCCAGCAGCCGAGAGGACAGGGGGGCCTACGAGCAGTACTTC.

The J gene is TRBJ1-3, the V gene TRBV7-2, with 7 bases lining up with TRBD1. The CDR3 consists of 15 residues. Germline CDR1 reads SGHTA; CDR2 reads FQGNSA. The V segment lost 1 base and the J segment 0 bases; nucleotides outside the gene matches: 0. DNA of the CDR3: TGTGCCAGCAGCTTAGGGGACAGCTCTGGAAACACCATATATTTT. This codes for CASSLGDSSGNTIYF. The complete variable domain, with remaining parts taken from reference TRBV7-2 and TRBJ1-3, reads GAGVSQSPSNKVTEKGKDVELRCDPISGHTALYWYRQSLGQGLEFLIYFQGNSAPDKSGLPSDRFSAERTGGSVSTLTIQRTQQEDSAVYLCASSLGDSSGNTIYFGEGSWLTVV.

The CDR3 loop reads CASSYQGQGSNEQFF. For the CDR3, the DNA is TGTGCCAGCAGTTACCAGGGACAGGGGAGCAATGAGCAGTTCTTC. The V and J genes are TRBV6-6 and TRBJ2-1, with 10 bases aligning to TRBD1. V shed 2 bases, J shed 6 bases, and the junction held 4 bases outside the gene matches. The CDR3 runs to 15 residues. Germline V lookup: CDR1 MNHNY, CDR2 SVGAGI (reference sequence).

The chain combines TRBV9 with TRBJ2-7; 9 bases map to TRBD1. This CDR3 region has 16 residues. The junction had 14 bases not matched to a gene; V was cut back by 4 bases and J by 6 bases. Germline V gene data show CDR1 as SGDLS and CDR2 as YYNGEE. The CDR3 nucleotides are TGTGCCAGCAGCCCGAGAGGGGACAGGGTGGGATCCGAGCAGTACTTC. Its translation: CASSPRGDRVGSEQYF.

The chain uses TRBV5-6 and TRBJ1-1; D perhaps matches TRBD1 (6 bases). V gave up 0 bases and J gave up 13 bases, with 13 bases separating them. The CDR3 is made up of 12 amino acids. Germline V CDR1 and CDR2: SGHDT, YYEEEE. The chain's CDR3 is CASSLVSGEGFF. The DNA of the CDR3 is TGTGCCAGCAGCTTGGTCTCAGGGGAGGGTTTCTTT.

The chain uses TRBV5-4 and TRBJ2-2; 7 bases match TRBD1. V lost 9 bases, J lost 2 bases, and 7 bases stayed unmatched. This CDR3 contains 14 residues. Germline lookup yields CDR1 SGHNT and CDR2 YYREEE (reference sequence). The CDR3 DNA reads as TGTGCCACCCTCCGGGACAGAAACACCGGGGAGCTGTTTTTT. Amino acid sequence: CATLRDRNTGELFF. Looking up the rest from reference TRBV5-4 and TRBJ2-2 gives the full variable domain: ETGVTQSPTHLIKTRGQQVTLRCSSQSGHNTVSWYQQALGQGPQFIFQYYREEENGRGNFPPRFSGLQFPNYSSELNVNALELDDSALYLCATLRDRNTGELFFGEGSRLTVL.

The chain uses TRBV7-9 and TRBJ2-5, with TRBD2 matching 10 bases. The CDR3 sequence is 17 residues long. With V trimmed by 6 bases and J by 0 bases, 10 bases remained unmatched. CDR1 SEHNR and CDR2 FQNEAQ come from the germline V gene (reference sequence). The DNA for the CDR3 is TGTGCCAGCAGTTCCGAGAGGACTAGCGGATACCAAGAGACCCAGTACTTC. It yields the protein CASSSERTSGYQETQYF.

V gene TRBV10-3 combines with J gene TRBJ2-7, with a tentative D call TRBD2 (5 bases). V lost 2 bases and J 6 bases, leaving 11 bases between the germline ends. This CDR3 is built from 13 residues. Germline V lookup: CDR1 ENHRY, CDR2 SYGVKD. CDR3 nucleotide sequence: TGTGCCATCAGTGAGGGCCAGCGGAGCGAGCAGTACTTC. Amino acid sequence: CAISEGQRSEQYF.

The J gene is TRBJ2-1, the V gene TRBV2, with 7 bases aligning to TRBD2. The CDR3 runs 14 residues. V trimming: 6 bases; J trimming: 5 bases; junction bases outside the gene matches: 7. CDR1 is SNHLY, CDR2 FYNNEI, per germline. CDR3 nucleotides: TGTGCCAGCAGCCTTTCTAGCGGCCACAATGAGCAGTTCTTC. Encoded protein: CASSLSSGHNEQFF. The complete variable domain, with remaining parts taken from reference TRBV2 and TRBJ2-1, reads EPEVTQTPSHQVTQMGQEVILRCVPISNHLYFYWYRQILGQKVEFLVSFYNNEISEKSEIFDDQFSVERPDGSNFTLKIRSTKLEDSAMYFCASSLSSGHNEQFFGPGTRLTVL.

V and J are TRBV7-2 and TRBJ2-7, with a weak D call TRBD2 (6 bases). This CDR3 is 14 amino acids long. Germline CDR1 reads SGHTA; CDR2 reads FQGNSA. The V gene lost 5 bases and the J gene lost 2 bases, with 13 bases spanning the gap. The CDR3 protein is CASSPGRGTYEQYF. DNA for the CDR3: TGTGCCAGCAGCCCAGGACGGGGGACCTACGAGCAGTACTTC.

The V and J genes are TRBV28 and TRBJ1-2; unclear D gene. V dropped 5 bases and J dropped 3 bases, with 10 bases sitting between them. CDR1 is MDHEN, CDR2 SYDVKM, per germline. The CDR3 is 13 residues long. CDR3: CASSIQDYYGYTF. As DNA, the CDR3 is TGTGCCAGCAGTATCCAGGACTACTATGGCTACACCTTC.

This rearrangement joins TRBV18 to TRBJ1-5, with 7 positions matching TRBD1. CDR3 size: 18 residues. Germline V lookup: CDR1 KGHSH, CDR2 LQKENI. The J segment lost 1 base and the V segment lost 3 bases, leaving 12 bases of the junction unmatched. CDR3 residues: CASSPQPRTGRSNQPQHF. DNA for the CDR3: TGTGCCAGCTCACCCCAGCCTAGGACAGGTAGGAGCAATCAGCCCCAGCATTTT.

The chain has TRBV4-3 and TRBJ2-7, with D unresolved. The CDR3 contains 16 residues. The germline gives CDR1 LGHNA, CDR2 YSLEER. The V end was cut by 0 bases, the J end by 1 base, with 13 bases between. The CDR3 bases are TGCGCCAGCAGCCAAGATCTGGCAGGCCCTTCCTACGAGCAGTACTTC. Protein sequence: CASSQDLAGPSYEQYF.

The CDR3 here is CASSWSSLPFLEQYF. The CDR3 region has the DNA TGTGCCAGCAGTTGGAGTTCATTACCATTTCTCGAGCAGTACTTC. The V gene is TRBV28, the J gene TRBJ2-5; D call uncertain. The J call may be incorrect, as the DNA end agrees better with TRBJ2-7. CDR1 is MDHEN and CDR2 is SYDVKM in the germline V gene. The CDR3 covers 15 residues.

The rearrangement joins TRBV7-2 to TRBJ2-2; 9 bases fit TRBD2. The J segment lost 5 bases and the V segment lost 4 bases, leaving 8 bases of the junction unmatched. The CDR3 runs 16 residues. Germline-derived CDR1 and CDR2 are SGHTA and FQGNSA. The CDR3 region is CASSWASGMMTGELFF. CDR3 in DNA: TGTGCCAGCAGCTGGGCTAGCGGGATGATGACCGGGGAGCTGTTTTTT. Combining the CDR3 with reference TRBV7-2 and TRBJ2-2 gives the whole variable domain GAGVSQSPSNKVTEKGKDVELRCDPISGHTALYWYRQSLGQGLEFLIYFQGNSAPDKSGLPSDRFSAERTGGSVSTLTIQRTQQEDSAVYLCASSWASGMMTGELFFGEGSRLTVL.

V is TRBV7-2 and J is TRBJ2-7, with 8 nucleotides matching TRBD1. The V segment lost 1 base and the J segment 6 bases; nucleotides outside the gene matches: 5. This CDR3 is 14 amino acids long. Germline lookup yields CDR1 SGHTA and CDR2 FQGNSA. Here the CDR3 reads CASSLGQGYGEQYF. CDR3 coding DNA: TGTGCCAGCAGCTTAGGACAGGGGTATGGCGAGCAGTACTTC.

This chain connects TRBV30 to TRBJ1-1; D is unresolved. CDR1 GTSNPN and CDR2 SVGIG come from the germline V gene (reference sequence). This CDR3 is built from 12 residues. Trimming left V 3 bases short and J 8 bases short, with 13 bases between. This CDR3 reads CAWSEPVLEAFF. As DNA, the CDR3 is TGTGCCTGGAGCGAACCGGTTTTAGAAGCTTTCTTT. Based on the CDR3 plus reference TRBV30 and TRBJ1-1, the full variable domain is SQTIHQWPATLVQPVGSPLSLECTVEGTSNPNLYWYRQAAGRGLQLLFYSVGIGQISSEVPQNLSASRPQDRQFILSSKKLLLSDSGFYLCAWSEPVLEAFFGQGTRLTVV.

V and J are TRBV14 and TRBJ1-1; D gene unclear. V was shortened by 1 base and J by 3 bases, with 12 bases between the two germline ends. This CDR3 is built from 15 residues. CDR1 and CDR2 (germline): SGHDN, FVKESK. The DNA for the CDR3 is TGTGCCAGCAGCCAAGGGTTGGCAGGCGACACTGAAGCTTTCTTT. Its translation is CASSQGLAGDTEAFF.

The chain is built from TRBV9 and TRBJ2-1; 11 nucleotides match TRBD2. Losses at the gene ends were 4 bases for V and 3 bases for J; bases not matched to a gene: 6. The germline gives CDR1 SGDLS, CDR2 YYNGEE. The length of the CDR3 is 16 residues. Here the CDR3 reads CASSFRTSGLYNEQFF. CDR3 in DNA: TGTGCCAGCAGCTTCCGGACTAGCGGGCTCTACAATGAGCAGTTCTTC.

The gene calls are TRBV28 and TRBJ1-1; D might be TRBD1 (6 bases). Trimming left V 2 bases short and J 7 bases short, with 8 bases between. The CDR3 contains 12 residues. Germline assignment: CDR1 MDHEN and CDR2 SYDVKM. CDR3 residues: CASSLGGGEAFF. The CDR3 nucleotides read TGTGCCAGCAGTTTAGGGGGCGGTGAAGCTTTCTTT.

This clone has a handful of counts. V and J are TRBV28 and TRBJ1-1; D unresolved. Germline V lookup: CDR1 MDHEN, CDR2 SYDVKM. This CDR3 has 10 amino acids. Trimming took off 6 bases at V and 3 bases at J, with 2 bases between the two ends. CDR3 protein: CASSYTEAFF. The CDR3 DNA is TGTGCCAGCAGCTACACTGAAGCTTTCTTT.

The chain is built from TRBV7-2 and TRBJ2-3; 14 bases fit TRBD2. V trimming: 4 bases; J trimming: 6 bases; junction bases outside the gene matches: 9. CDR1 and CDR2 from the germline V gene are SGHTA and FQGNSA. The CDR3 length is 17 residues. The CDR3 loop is CASSWGLAGDFGDTQYF. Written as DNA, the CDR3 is TGTGCCAGCAGCTGGGGACTAGCGGGAGATTTTGGCGATACGCAGTATTTT.

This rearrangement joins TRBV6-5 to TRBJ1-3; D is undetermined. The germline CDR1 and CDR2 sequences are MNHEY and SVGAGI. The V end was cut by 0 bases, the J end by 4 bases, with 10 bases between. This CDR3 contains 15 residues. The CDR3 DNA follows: TGTGCCAGCAGTTACTCGGTAGGAGGGGGAAACACCATATATTTT. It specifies CASSYSVGGGNTIYF.